This TCR beta chain originates from a study of technical replicates of blood from a handful of donors. The protocol was immunoSEQ multiplex PCR, while the TCRdb copy is restricted to in-frame clones and leaves out a portion. The sample consists of about 83,000 clones, about 97% of them appearing once. This clone was observed a single time. Germline V gene data show CDR1 as LGHNA and CDR2 as YNFKEQ. Trimming left V 6 bases short and J 1 base short, with 18 bases between. CDR3 length: 16 residues. The rearrangement joins TRBV4-2 to TRBJ1-1; D may be TRBD1 (6 bases). This receptor was identified in a human donor in good health. Sequencing used T cells isolated from PBMCs. CDR3 DNA: TGTGCCAGCAGTATTGACAGGAGTATGGGGAACACTGAAGCTTTCTTT. It translates to CASSIDRSMGNTEAFF.